This T cell receptor beta chain was sequenced for a study of cytomegalovirus exposure and HLA in healthy donors. Although they were nominally healthy when sampled, donors likely had unrecorded immune exposures. J gave up 9 bases and V 4 bases, and 4 bases lay outside the gene matches. Germline loops: CDR1 SNHLY, CDR2 FYNNEI. The CDR3 totals 14 residues. Vbeta (60) and Jbeta (13) primers were used in the PCR. The repertoire was sequenced with immunoSEQ multiplex PCR; TCRdb's copy has only in-frame clones and lacks some. The sample holds about 160,000 clones; 65% to 85% are singletons and the top ten take approximately 3.1%. Whole-study findings and limits: Accurate prediction of most subjects' HLA-A and HLA-B alleles from TCR beta sequences was reported. HLA restriction was apparent for most CMV-associated TCR beta chains in a later analysis.

About this clone itself: Its antigen is unidentified.

The material sequenced was PBMCs. The chain employs TRBV2 and TRBJ1-6, with TRBD1 matching 9 bases. The TCR comes from a woman aged 50 to 60 in good health and CMV-seropositive. The CDR3 region has the DNA TGTGCCAGCAGTGGGACAGGGGAACTTTCACCCCTCCACTTT. Translated, it gives CASSGTGELSPLHF.